A single sample gave rise to the 29 T cell receptor beta chains below, sequenced in a study of beta chain features in type 1 diabetes. cDNA synthesis used the whole RNA isolate, giving expressed TCRB sequences. TCRdb's table, derived via immunoSEQ multiplex PCR, lists solely in-frame clones and lacks some. The sample has 600,000 to 650,000 clones; roughly a sixth are singletons. Sample: naive CD4+ T cells from blood. The receptors were gathered from a man younger than 35 in good health.

This rearrangement joins TRBV7-3 to TRBJ1-5; no clear D. The V end was cut by 0 bases, the J end by 3 bases, with 3 bases between. The CDR3 length is 13 residues. Germline assignment: CDR1 SGHTA and CDR2 FQGTGA. For the CDR3, the DNA is TGTGCCAGCAGCTTAACTTCCAATCAGCCCCAGCATTTT. Protein product: CASSLTSNQPQHF.

The V gene is TRBV4-1, the J gene TRBJ1-1; no reliable D call. This CDR3 region has 18 residues. V dropped 0 bases and J dropped 0 bases, with 17 bases sitting between them. The germline V gene has CDR1 MGHRA and CDR2 YSYEKL. CDR3 region: CASSQEIGRNSLNTEAFF. The CDR3 region has the DNA TGCGCCAGCAGCCAAGAAATAGGCAGAAACAGCCTGAACACTGAAGCTTTCTTT.

This clone has a handful of counts. The rearrangement uses TRBV5-6 and TRBJ1-3, with a weak D call TRBD1 (5 bases). Per the germline V gene, CDR1 is SGHDT and CDR2 is YYEEEE. Between the trimmed V and J ends, which lost 4 bases and 1 base, there was a span of 9 bases. The CDR3 runs to 14 residues. The CDR3 sequence is CASSPRGSGNTIYF. CDR3 nucleotides: TGTGCCAGCAGCCCGAGGGGTTCTGGAAACACCATATATTTT. The full variable domain, in which reference TRBV5-6 and TRBJ1-3 provide the parts outside the CDR3, is DAGVTQSPTHLIKTRGQQVTLRCSPKSGHDTVSWYQQALGQGPQFIFQYYEEEERQRGNFPDRFSGHQFPNYSSELNVNALLLGDSALYLCASSPRGSGNTIYFGEGSWLTVV.

This clone was detected once. The rearrangement links TRBV27 to TRBJ1-2, with TRBD1 matching 7 bases. The V and J ends lost 6 bases and 6 bases, in that order; junction bases with no gene match: 7. CDR1 and CDR2 (germline): MNHEY, SMNVEV (reference sequence). The CDR3 runs to 13 residues. In DNA, the CDR3 is TGTGCCAGCAGAACGACAGGGACCCATGGCTACACCTTC. This translates into CASRTTGTHGYTF.

This clone has a handful of counts. The V call is TRBV29-1, the J call TRBJ1-6, with 7 bases that match TRBD1. The CDR3 spans 14 residues. Per germline, CDR1 SQVTM and CDR2 ANQGSEA. J was trimmed by 6 bases and V by 7 bases; bases with no gene match: 9. The CDR3 protein is CSAKGTATNSPLHF. In DNA, the CDR3 is TGCAGCGCCAAAGGGACAGCGACTAATTCACCCCTCCACTTT.

V usage is TRBV4-2 and J usage is TRBJ1-4; D is perhaps TRBD1 (5 bases). V shed 0 bases and J shed 10 bases, with 15 bases lying between them. Germline CDR1 is LGHNA and CDR2 is YNFKEQ. The CDR3 sequence is 15 residues long. The CDR3 loop is CASSQEGQGGRKLFF. As DNA, the CDR3 is TGTGCCAGCAGCCAAGAGGGGCAGGGCGGGAGAAAACTGTTTTTT.

The genes are TRBV4-1 and TRBJ2-1; a weak D match, TRBD1 (6 bases). This CDR3 region has 15 residues. The V and J ends lost 2 bases and 6 bases respectively, with 14 bases between them. Germline V CDR1 and CDR2: MGHRA, YSYEKL. In DNA form, the CDR3 reads TGCGCCAGCAGCCAAACTGGGACACTAACCAATGAGCAGTTCTTC. It yields the protein CASSQTGTLTNEQFF.

This chain joins TRBV6-6 and TRBJ1-1; D remains ambiguous. V was trimmed by 2 bases and J by 4 bases, leaving 2 bases between them. This CDR3 has 11 amino acids. The V gene's germline CDR1 is MNHNY and CDR2 SVGAGI (reference sequence). The CDR3 nucleotides read TGTGCCAGCAGTTACGTCACTGAAGCTTTCTTT. Protein product: CASSYVTEAFF.

The chain recombines TRBV6-5 with TRBJ1-3, with D possibly being TRBD1 (6 bases). The germline gives CDR1 MNHEY, CDR2 SVGAGI. The CDR3 loop spans 16 amino acids. The ends were cut back, 4 bases at V and 0 bases at J, with 13 bases in the middle. The CDR3 DNA is TGTGCCAGCAGTTTGCGGACAGCCAACTCTGGAAACACCATATATTTT. Residues: CASSLRTANSGNTIYF.

A note on this clone: Other nucleotide sequences in the sample specify the same CDR3. This chain uses TRBV18 with TRBJ2-7; D not resolved. Trimming shortened V by 2 bases and J by 1 base, and 6 bases separated the two germline ends. This CDR3 is 13 amino acids long. Germline V gene lookup returns CDR1 KGHSH and CDR2 LQKENI. The CDR3 spells CASSPGVSYEQYF. For the CDR3, the DNA is TGTGCCAGCTCACCAGGGGTTTCCTACGAGCAGTACTTC.

The V call is TRBV9, the J call TRBJ2-7, with 11 nucleotides matching TRBD2. CDR1 is SGDLS and CDR2 is YYNGEE in the germline V gene. The ends lost 0 bases at V and 1 base at J; junction bases unmatched: 0. The CDR3 loop spans 15 amino acids. Here the CDR3 DNA reads TGTGCCAGCAGCGTAGGACTAGCGGGATCCTACGAGCAGTACTTC. This codes for CASSVGLAGSYEQYF. Complete variable domain (other parts from reference TRBV9 and TRBJ2-7): DSGVTQTPKHLITATGQRVTLRCSPRSGDLSVYWYQQSLDQGLQFLIQYYNGEERAKGNILERFSAQQFPDLHSELNLSSLELGDSALYFCASSVGLAGSYEQYFGPGTRLTVT.

The chain recombines TRBV30 with TRBJ2-4; perhaps TRBD2 as D (6 bases). Germline V gene lookup returns CDR1 GTSNPN and CDR2 SVGIG (reference sequence). Deletions cut 4 bases from V and 3 bases from J, with 10 bases between. The CDR3 covers 13 residues. CDR3 sequence reads: CAWKEGVKNIQYF. CDR3 coding DNA: TGTGCCTGGAAGGAGGGAGTCAAAAACATTCAGTACTTC.

This clone has just a few counts. The chain combines TRBV7-2 with TRBJ1-5; a weak D match, TRBD1 (6 bases). The V end was cut by 8 bases, the J end by 9 bases, with 17 bases between. Germline V gives CDR1 SGHTA, CDR2 FQGNSA. The CDR3 spans 13 residues. CDR3 sequence reads: CASGAQGYGPQHF. The CDR3 DNA is TGTGCCAGCGGCGCACAGGGTTACGGGCCCCAGCATTTT.

The chain couples TRBV28 to TRBJ2-2; TRBD1 aligns across 7 bases. Per germline, CDR1 MDHEN and CDR2 SYDVKM. The CDR3 is made up of 14 amino acids. The trim removed 10 bases at V and 2 bases at J, leaving 7 bases unmatched. CDR3 protein: CATRGQTNTGELFF. In DNA, the CDR3 is TGTGCCACCCGGGGACAGACAAACACCGGGGAGCTGTTTTTT.

This chain joins TRBV19 and TRBJ2-6; D gene uncertain. Germline CDR1 is LNHDA and CDR2 is SQIVND (reference sequence). The CDR3 sequence is 17 residues long. Trimming pared 1 base from V and 0 bases from J, leaving 10 bases between. Here the CDR3 DNA reads TGTGCCAGTAGTATAGTTTTGGCGACCTCTGGGGCCAACGTCCTGACTTTC. Protein sequence: CASSIVLATSGANVLTF.

This clone has a handful of counts. The gene calls are TRBV5-1 and TRBJ1-4, with D unclear. Germline loops: CDR1 SGHRS, CDR2 YFSETQ. The V gene lost 2 bases and the J gene lost 8 bases, with 4 bases spanning the gap. CDR3 length: 11 amino acids. The CDR3 protein is CASSFGEKLFF. The DNA of the CDR3 is TGCGCCAGCAGCTTCGGGGAAAAACTGTTTTTT. Complete variable domain (other parts from reference TRBV5-1 and TRBJ1-4): KAGVTQTPRYLIKTRGQQVTLSCSPISGHRSVSWYQQTPGQGLQFLFEYFSETQRNKGNFPGRFSGRQFSNSRSEMNVSTLELGDSALYLCASSFGEKLFFGSGTQLSVL.

The chain carries TRBV15 and TRBJ1-3, with D possibly TRBD1 on 5 matching bases. The germline CDR1 and CDR2 sequences are LNHNV and YYDKDF (reference sequence). This CDR3 is 20 amino acids long. Trimming removed 0 bases from V and 2 bases from J, with 23 bases in between. The CDR3 nucleotides read TGTGCCACCAGCAGAGATTATGGGGGAAGGTCCACGAGGCCTGGAAACACCATATATTTT. Translating it yields CATSRDYGGRSTRPGNTIYF.

The rearrangement uses TRBV27 and TRBJ2-7; 10 bases are shared with TRBD2. V gave up 4 bases and J gave up 4 bases; unmatched junction bases: 10. The CDR3 is 16 amino acids. Germline V lookup: CDR1 MNHEY, CDR2 SMNVEV (reference sequence). CDR3 residues: CASSSRRPSGRYEQYF. The DNA of the CDR3 is TGTGCCAGCAGTTCCCGACGCCCTAGCGGGAGATACGAGCAGTACTTC.

This clone was seen a few times. The V gene is TRBV4-2, the J gene TRBJ2-3; no clear D gene. Germline values: CDR1 LGHNA, CDR2 YNFKEQ. The CDR3 is made up of 13 amino acids. The V end was cut by 6 bases, the J end by 6 bases, with 13 bases between. The CDR3 loop is CASRGTSIDTQYF. In DNA form, the CDR3 reads TGTGCCAGCAGGGGAACGTCGATCGATACGCAGTATTTT.

The chain recombines TRBV5-1 with TRBJ2-7, with 9 bases fitting TRBD1. The CDR3 length is 15 residues. Unmatched junction bases numbered 7, after V lost 4 bases and J lost 2 bases. Germline loops: CDR1 SGHRS, CDR2 YFSETQ. The CDR3 bases are TGCGCCAGCAGCACCTTGACAGGGGGTCCCTACGAGCAGTACTTC. Encoded protein: CASSTLTGGPYEQYF.

This clone was detected only a few times. V gene TRBV25-1 combines with J gene TRBJ1-2; D remains unclear. This CDR3 region has 13 residues. V shed 6 bases and J shed 0 bases, with 8 bases lying between them. Germline loops: CDR1 MGHDK, CDR2 SYGVNS. The CDR3 here is CASRGRANYGYTF. CDR3 sequence (DNA): TGTGCCAGCAGGGGCAGAGCTAACTATGGCTACACCTTC.

The DNA of the CDR3 is TGTGCCAGCAGCCTAGCACCGGGACAGAAGGGAAACGAGCAGTACTTC. Encoded protein: CASSLAPGQKGNEQYF. The chain employs TRBV14 and TRBJ2-7; 7 bases fit TRBD1. V shed 4 bases, J shed 5 bases, and the junction held 14 bases outside the gene matches. This CDR3 comprises 16 residues. Germline CDR1 is SGHDN and CDR2 is FVKESK.

The gene calls are TRBV7-9 and TRBJ2-3; D is perhaps TRBD1 (5 bases). Germline V gene data show CDR1 as SEHNR and CDR2 as FQNEAQ (reference sequence). The CDR3 runs 15 residues. Trimming stripped 3 bases from V and 0 bases from J, with 10 bases between. The CDR3 here is CASSFSPGSTDTQYF. CDR3 bases: TGTGCCAGCAGCTTCAGTCCAGGGAGCACAGATACGCAGTATTTT.

This clone was recorded a few times. Compared with germline, one end of the junction differs, possibly owing to a read error. The V gene is TRBV7-7, the J gene TRBJ2-7; possibly TRBD2 for D (6 bases). CDR1 SSHAT and CDR2 FNYEAQ come from the germline V gene (reference sequence). The CDR3 loop spans 14 amino acids. The CDR3 region has the DNA TGTGCTAGCAGCCCAAGACTAGGAGTCTACGAGCAGTACTTC. Its translation is CASSPRLGVYEQYF.

The J gene is TRBJ2-5, the V gene TRBV5-4; D unclear. The J call may be wrong; the DNA end is better matched by TRBJ2-7. Germline CDR1 SGHNT, CDR2 YYREEE (reference sequence). This CDR3 region has 11 residues. CDR3 in DNA: TGTGCCAGCAGCCGTCTAGACGAGCAGTACTTC. It is translated as CASSRLDEQYF.

There are a few counts of this clone. The rearrangement links TRBV5-4 to TRBJ2-2, with TRBD1 matching over 7 bases. CDR1 is SGHNT, CDR2 YYREEE, per germline (reference sequence). The CDR3 extends over 14 amino acids. With V trimmed by 4 bases and J by 5 bases, 5 bases remained unmatched. The chain's CDR3 is CASSAQGITGELFF. The CDR3, as DNA: TGTGCCAGCAGCGCACAGGGGATAACCGGGGAGCTGTTTTTT.

A few counts support this clone. The chain couples TRBV9 to TRBJ2-3; 9 bases map to TRBD2. This CDR3 contains 15 residues. Germline values: CDR1 SGDLS, CDR2 YYNGEE. After removal of 0 bases from V and 3 bases from J, the junction contained 2 bases not matched to a gene. CDR3 nucleotides: TGTGCCAGCAGCGTAGATGCGGGGGGGACAGATACGCAGTATTTT. Its protein is CASSVDAGGTDTQYF.

V usage is TRBV5-1 and J usage is TRBJ1-2; no definite D call. The CDR3 runs to 13 residues. Germline V lookup: CDR1 SGHRS, CDR2 YFSETQ. V was cut by 0 bases and J by 5 bases, with 8 bases left in between. The DNA for the CDR3 is TGCGCCAGCAGCTTGGTCGGGATATATGGCTACACCTTC. Its translation is CASSLVGIYGYTF. Looking up the rest from reference TRBV5-1 and TRBJ1-2 gives the full variable domain: KAGVTQTPRYLIKTRGQQVTLSCSPISGHRSVSWYQQTPGQGLQFLFEYFSETQRNKGNFPGRFSGRQFSNSRSEMNVSTLELGDSALYLCASSLVGIYGYTFGSGTRLTVV.

This clone has more than one count but fewer than ten. V gene TRBV28 combines with J gene TRBJ1-4; D ambiguous. Germline lookup yields CDR1 MDHEN and CDR2 SYDVKM. Trimming pared 7 bases from V and 0 bases from J, leaving 3 bases between. The CDR3 loop spans 12 amino acids. This chain's CDR3 is CASKSTNEKLFF. For the CDR3, the DNA is TGTGCCAGCAAATCAACTAATGAAAAACTGTTTTTT.